These 29 T cell receptor beta chains came from one sample sequenced in a study of blood T cell repertoires in COVID-19. Sequencing used immunoSEQ multiplex PCR; TCRdb keeps in-frame clones, though not all of them. The sample lists just over 350,000 clones, roughly nine tenths seen once, with 2.5% to 3% in the top ten. The sample was PBMCs or T cells enriched from blood (not recorded which). The receptor set was obtained from a young woman who had recovered from COVID-19.

This clone has just one count. This sequence joins TRBV18 and TRBJ1-1, with D possibly being TRBD1 (6 bases). Trimming removed 8 bases at V and 1 base at J, with 11 bases between. CDR1 and CDR2 from the germline V gene are KGHSH and LQKENI. CDR3 length: 13 amino acids. In DNA, the CDR3 is TGTGCCAGCCTGTGGACAGAGAACACTGAAGCTTTCTTT. Amino acids: CASLWTENTEAFF.

J is TRBJ1-2 and V is TRBV5-4; the match to TRBD1 covers 8 bases. Germline V gene sequence: CDR1 SGHNT, CDR2 YYREEE (reference sequence). Losses at the gene ends were 6 bases for V and 5 bases for J; bases not matched to a gene: 6. The CDR3 contains 13 residues. The CDR3 bases are TGTGCCAGCACCGACAGGGGTGGTTATGGCTACACCTTC. This sequence encodes CASTDRGGYGYTF.

This clone was seen once. CDR3 amino acids: CASSLAGLAGGPGELFF. For the CDR3, the DNA is TGTGCCAGCAGCTTGGCCGGCTTAGCGGGGGGTCCCGGGGAGCTGTTTTTT. This sequence joins TRBV5-4 and TRBJ2-2; TRBD2 matches at 10 bases. V lost 0 bases to trimming and J lost 6 bases; unmatched junction nucleotides: 8. Germline V lookup: CDR1 SGHNT, CDR2 YYREEE (reference sequence). There are 17 residues in the CDR3.

The chain is built from TRBV24-1 and TRBJ1-2; TRBD1 matches at 7 bases. Trimming cost V 0 bases and J 6 bases; bases outside gene matches: 6. CDR3 length: 15 residues. Per the germline V gene, CDR1 is KGHDR and CDR2 is SFDVKD. CDR3 DNA: TGTGCCACCAGTGATTTGGGTGACAGGGTTGATGGCTACACCTTC. This gives the protein CATSDLGDRVDGYTF.

The chain links TRBV9 to TRBJ2-2; 9 bases align to TRBD2. V lost 0 bases to trimming and J lost 5 bases; unmatched junction nucleotides: 11. This CDR3 comprises 18 residues. Germline V gene data show CDR1 as SGDLS and CDR2 as YYNGEE. CDR3 DNA sequence: TGTGCCAGCAGCGTAGAGGATTTGCGGCGGGGGGGAACCGGGGAGCTGTTTTTT. Protein: CASSVEDLRRGGTGELFF. Supplemented by reference TRBV9 and TRBJ2-2, the full variable domain reads DSGVTQTPKHLITATGQRVTLRCSPRSGDLSVYWYQQSLDQGLQFLIQYYNGEERAKGNILERFSAQQFPDLHSELNLSSLELGDSALYFCASSVEDLRRGGTGELFFGEGSRLTVL.

The chain couples TRBV4-1 to TRBJ2-3, with 8 positions matching TRBD2. The trim removed 5 bases at V and 2 bases at J, leaving 15 bases unmatched. The germline V gene has CDR1 MGHRA and CDR2 YSYEKL. CDR3 length: 18 amino acids. The CDR3 spells CASSARGTGTRNTDTQYF. The DNA for the CDR3 is TGCGCCAGCAGCGCAAGGGGTACCGGGACTAGGAACACAGATACGCAGTATTTT.

The J gene is TRBJ2-7, the V gene TRBV6-5; 9 bases are a match to TRBD1. V trimming: 6 bases; J trimming: 6 bases; junction bases outside the gene matches: 6. Germline V lookup: CDR1 MNHEY, CDR2 SVGAGI. This CDR3 contains 13 residues. CDR3 bases: TGTGCCAGCAGGAGGACAGGGGCTACCGAGCAGTACTTC. Amino acid sequence: CASRRTGATEQYF.

This chain links TRBV11-2 with TRBJ1-2, with unresolved D. CDR1 and CDR2 (germline): SGHAT, FQNNGV. The CDR3 sequence is 13 residues long. Trimming removed 3 bases at V and 2 bases at J, with 7 bases between. The CDR3 region is CASSFNRNYGYTF. The CDR3 DNA reads TGTGCCAGCAGCTTCAACAGAAACTATGGCTACACCTTC.

The chain employs TRBV6-5 and TRBJ1-2; weak D call: TRBD1 (5 bases). The CDR3 extends over 12 amino acids. Between the trimmed V and J ends, which lost 6 bases and 5 bases, there was a span of 10 bases. Germline V gives CDR1 MNHEY, CDR2 SVGAGI. CDR3 coding DNA: TGTGCCAGCAGACAGGAAGATTATGGCTACACCTTC. Translating gives CASRQEDYGYTF.

The chain is built from TRBV7-9 and TRBJ2-3; no definite D call. Germline CDR1 is SEHNR and CDR2 is FQNEAQ (reference sequence). This CDR3 contains 16 residues. Trimming left V 1 base short and J 0 bases short, with 11 bases between. The CDR3 here is CASSLGPATSTDTQYF. The DNA of the CDR3 is TGTGCCAGCAGCTTAGGTCCAGCGACTAGCACAGATACGCAGTATTTT. Full variable domain (missing parts from reference TRBV7-9 and TRBJ2-3): DTGVSQNPRHKITKRGQNVTFRCDPISEHNRLYWYRQTLGQGPEFLTYFQNEAQLEKSRLLSDRFSAERPKGSFSTLEIQRTEQGDSAMYLCASSLGPATSTDTQYFGPGTRLTVL.

The chain has TRBV4-1 and TRBJ2-1; 8 positions match TRBD2. CDR1 and CDR2 from the germline V gene are MGHRA and YSYEKL. After removal of 0 bases from V and 6 bases from J, the junction contained 7 bases not matched to a gene. CDR3 length: 16 amino acids. Here the CDR3 reads CASSQDSSGMTNEQFF. The CDR3 nucleotides read TGCGCCAGCAGCCAAGATAGTAGCGGGATGACCAATGAGCAGTTCTTC.

Notes on this clone: This CDR3 is also generated by other DNA sequences in the sample. V and J are TRBV11-2 and TRBJ2-7; 9 bases match TRBD2. The germline CDR1 and CDR2 sequences are SGHAT and FQNNGV. V was clipped by 1 base and J by 2 bases; unmatched bases: 3. The CDR3 has 15 residues. For the CDR3, the DNA is TGTGCCAGCAGCTTAGGTCTAGCGGGAACCTACGAGCAGTACTTC. Its translation is CASSLGLAGTYEQYF.

The J gene is TRBJ2-3, the V gene TRBV3-1 (or the pseudogene TRBV3-2); 7 bases agree with TRBD2. Losses at the gene ends were 1 base for V and 2 bases for J; bases not matched to a gene: 9. Germline loops: CDR1 LGHDT, CDR2 YNNKEL (reference sequence). The CDR3 runs 17 residues. Written as DNA, the CDR3 is TGTGCCAGCAGCCAAGGTTTTGGGGGAGGGTACACAGATACGCAGTATTTT. Translating gives CASSQGFGGGYTDTQYF.

This chain links TRBV5-1 with TRBJ2-5; TRBD2 is a possible D gene (5 bases). This CDR3 is built from 13 residues. Between the trimmed V and J ends, which lost 4 bases and 7 bases, there was a span of 14 bases. Germline CDR1 is SGHRS and CDR2 is YFSETQ. The CDR3 here is CASSGSDPRTQYF. DNA of the CDR3: TGCGCCAGCAGCGGTAGCGACCCTCGGACCCAGTACTTC.

The CDR3 DNA follows: TGTGCCAGTAGGGAGCGACAGGAGGACTATGGCTACACCTTC. It specifies CASRERQEDYGYTF. The V gene is TRBV19, the J gene TRBJ1-2; maybe TRBD1 (6 bases). Per germline, CDR1 LNHDA and CDR2 SQIVND (reference sequence). V dropped 6 bases and J dropped 3 bases, with 14 bases sitting between them. There are 14 residues in the CDR3.

V usage is TRBV10-3 and J usage is TRBJ2-6, with D perhaps matching TRBD1 (5 bases). CDR3 length: 14 amino acids. Per the germline V gene, CDR1 is ENHRY and CDR2 is SYGVKD. Trimming left V 11 bases short and J 0 bases short, with 11 bases between. This chain's CDR3 is CAVKGSSGANVLTF. In nucleotides, the CDR3 is TGTGCCGTCAAGGGGTCCTCTGGGGCCAACGTCCTGACTTTC.

The rearrangement joins TRBV29-1 to TRBJ2-1; the D gene is possibly TRBD2 (6 bases). The germline gives CDR1 SQVTM, CDR2 ANQGSEA. This CDR3 has 15 residues. Deletions cut 2 bases from V and 0 bases from J, with 11 bases between. CDR3 nucleotides: TGCAGCGTTGAATCCCTGACTAGCTCCTACAATGAGCAGTTCTTC. Encoded protein: CSVESLTSSYNEQFF.

The sample holds one count of this clone. The chain joins TRBV7-8 to TRBJ2-7; 11 nucleotides align to TRBD2. Looked up from germline, CDR1 is SGHVS and CDR2 is FQNEAQ. V gave up 1 base and J gave up 7 bases; unmatched junction bases: 9. CDR3 length equals 16 residues. The chain's CDR3 is CASSLGGRLAGQEQYF. CDR3 nucleotide sequence: TGTGCCAGCAGCTTAGGGGGCAGACTAGCGGGGCAAGAGCAGTACTTC.

V is TRBV7-2 and J is TRBJ2-6; perhaps TRBD1 as D (6 bases). The germline V and J ends were trimmed by 1 base and 2 bases, with 6 bases remaining between them. From germline, CDR1 is SGHTA and CDR2 FQGNSA. This CDR3 comprises 15 residues. DNA of the CDR3: TGTGCCAGCAGCTTAGACAGGGCTGGGGCCAACGTCCTGACTTTC. It yields the protein CASSLDRAGANVLTF.

The rearrangement uses TRBV5-1 and TRBJ2-7, with 7 bases identical to TRBD1. The junction had 5 bases not matched to a gene; V was cut back by 0 bases and J by 2 bases. CDR3 length: 15 residues. Per the germline V gene, CDR1 is SGHRS and CDR2 is YFSETQ. The CDR3 reads CASSLEGDRTYEQYF. In nucleotides, the CDR3 is TGCGCCAGCAGCTTGGAAGGGGACAGAACCTACGAGCAGTACTTC. The full variable domain, rest sourced from reference TRBV5-1 and TRBJ2-7, is KAGVTQTPRYLIKTRGQQVTLSCSPISGHRSVSWYQQTPGQGLQFLFEYFSETQRNKGNFPGRFSGRQFSNSRSEMNVSTLELGDSALYLCASSLEGDRTYEQYFGPGTRLTVT.

The chain combines TRBV10-3 with TRBJ1-5; possible D gene TRBD1, 6 bases. The length of the CDR3 is 15 residues. V lost 2 bases, J lost 6 bases, and 14 bases lay in between. The germline V gene encodes CDR1 ENHRY and CDR2 SYGVKD. The CDR3 nucleotides are TGTGCCATCAGTGAGAGCAGGGGTAGTTCTCAGCCCCAGCATTTT. Amino acid sequence: CAISESRGSSQPQHF.

This sequence joins TRBV24-1 and TRBJ2-1; TRBD1 matches 8 bases. This CDR3 contains 16 residues. Germline CDR1 KGHDR, CDR2 SFDVKD. The V segment lost 1 base and the J segment 1 base; nucleotides outside the gene matches: 2. CDR3: CATSDFTGGSYNEQFF. The DNA of the CDR3 is TGTGCCACCAGTGATTTTACAGGGGGTTCCTACAATGAGCAGTTCTTC.

This clone was detected only once. The V call is TRBV27, the J call TRBJ2-7; 11 positions match TRBD2. The junction had 4 bases not matched to a gene; V was cut back by 2 bases and J by 1 base. This CDR3 region has 16 residues. CDR1 and CDR2 from the germline V gene are MNHEY and SMNVEV (reference sequence). Here the CDR3 reads CASSLLGTSGSYEQYF. CDR3 in DNA: TGTGCCAGCAGTTTACTCGGGACTAGCGGTTCCTACGAGCAGTACTTC.

This clone was observed once. The rearrangement links TRBV29-1 to TRBJ2-5; maybe TRBD2 (6 bases). V shed 4 bases and J shed 1 base, with 7 bases lying between them. This CDR3 has 12 residues. Germline V gives CDR1 SQVTM, CDR2 ANQGSEA. CDR3 protein: CSVASAQETQYF. CDR3 nucleotide sequence: TGCAGCGTTGCTAGCGCCCAAGAGACCCAGTACTTC.

This chain uses TRBV19 with TRBJ2-2; D remains unclear. Germline loops: CDR1 LNHDA, CDR2 SQIVND (reference sequence). V gave up 8 bases and J gave up 9 bases, with 13 bases separating them. CDR3 length: 12 amino acids. CDR3 residues: CASQLRARELFF. The CDR3 bases are TGTGCCAGTCAACTAAGAGCTCGGGAGCTGTTTTTT.

This rearrangement joins TRBV19 to TRBJ2-2; D might be TRBD1 (7 bases). V was clipped by 7 bases and J by 0 bases, with 12 bases between them. This CDR3 is 15 amino acids long. Germline V gives CDR1 LNHDA, CDR2 SQIVND (reference sequence). The CDR3 DNA follows: TGTGCCAGTAAAGGAGGGACAGCGAACACCGGGGAGCTGTTTTTT. Its translation is CASKGGTANTGELFF.

The rearrangement joins TRBV7-2 to TRBJ2-3; 15 nucleotides align to TRBD2. With 0 bases clipped from V and 3 bases from J, the junction kept 4 bases outside the gene matches. The CDR3 is 18 amino acids. CDR1 is SGHTA and CDR2 is FQGNSA in the germline V gene. CDR3 loop: CASSLAGLAGGWTDTQYF. CDR3 in DNA: TGTGCCAGCAGCTTAGCGGGACTAGCGGGAGGATGGACAGATACGCAGTATTTT.

There are a few counts of this clone. The chain uses TRBV14 and TRBJ2-2, with TRBD1 matching 7 bases. This CDR3 spans 17 amino acids. V gave up 4 bases and J gave up 0 bases; unmatched junction bases: 8. Germline CDR1 SGHDN, CDR2 FVKESK. The CDR3 bases are TGTGCCAGCAGCCTCCGACAGGGCGGTACGAACACCGGGGAGCTGTTTTTT. As protein: CASSLRQGGTNTGELFF.

V and J are TRBV27 and TRBJ1-2; 9 positions agree with TRBD1. The CDR3 loop spans 12 amino acids. Germline-derived CDR1 and CDR2 are MNHEY and SMNVEV (reference sequence). The V gene end was trimmed by 6 bases and the J gene end by 6 bases; junction bases not matched to a gene: 2. The CDR3 bases are TGTGCCAGCAGGAGGACAGGGGATGGCTACACCTTC. It specifies CASRRTGDGYTF.